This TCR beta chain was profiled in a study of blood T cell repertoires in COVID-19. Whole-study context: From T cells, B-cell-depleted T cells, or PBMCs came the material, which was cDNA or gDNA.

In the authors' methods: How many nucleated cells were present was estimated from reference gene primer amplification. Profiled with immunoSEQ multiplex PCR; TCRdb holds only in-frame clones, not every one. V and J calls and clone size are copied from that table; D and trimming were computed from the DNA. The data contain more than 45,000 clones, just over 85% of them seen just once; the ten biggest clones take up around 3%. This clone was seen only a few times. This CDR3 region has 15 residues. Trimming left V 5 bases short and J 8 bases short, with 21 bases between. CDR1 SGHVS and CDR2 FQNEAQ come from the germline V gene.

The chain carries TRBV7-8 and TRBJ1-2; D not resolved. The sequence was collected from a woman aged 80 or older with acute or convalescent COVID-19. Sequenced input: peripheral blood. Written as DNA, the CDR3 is TGTGCCAGCAGCCCGCAGGTCCCTACCCGGGGAGGCTACACCTTC. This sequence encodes CASSPQVPTRGGYTF. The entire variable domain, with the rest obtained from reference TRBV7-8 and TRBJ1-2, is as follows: GAGVSQSPRYKVAKRGQDVALRCDPISGHVSLFWYQQALGQGPEFLTYFQNEAQLDKSGLPSDRFFAERPEGSVSTLKIQRTQQEDSAVYLCASSPQVPTRGGYTFGSGTRLTVV.